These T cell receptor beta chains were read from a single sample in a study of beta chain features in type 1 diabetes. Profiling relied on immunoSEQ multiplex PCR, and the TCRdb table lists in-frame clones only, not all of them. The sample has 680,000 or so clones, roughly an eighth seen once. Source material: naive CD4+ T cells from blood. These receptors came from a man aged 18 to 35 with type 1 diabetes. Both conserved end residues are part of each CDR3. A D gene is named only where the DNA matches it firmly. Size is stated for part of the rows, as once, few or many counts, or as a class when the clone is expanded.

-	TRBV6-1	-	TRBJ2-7	CASNDRGVRVEQYF	TGTGCCAGCAACGATAGGGGGGTAAGGGTCGAGCAGTACTTC
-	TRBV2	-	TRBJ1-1	CASSVLWTEAFF	TGTGCCAGCAGTGTACTTTGGACTGAAGCTTTCTTT
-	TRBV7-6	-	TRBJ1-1	CASSLVPGNTEAFF	TGTGCCAGCAGCTTAGTTCCCGGGAACACTGAAGCTTTCTTT
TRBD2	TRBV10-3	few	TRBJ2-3	CAISVERGGPDTQYF	TGTGCCATCAGTGTAGAGCGGGGGGGCCCAGATACGCAGTATTTT
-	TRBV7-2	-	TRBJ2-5	CASSPWNQETQYF	TGTGCCAGCAGCCCGTGGAACCAAGAGACCCAGTACTTC
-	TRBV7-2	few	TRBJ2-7	CASSLGWRTYEQYF	TGTGCCAGCAGCTTAGGGTGGCGGACCTACGAGCAGTACTTC
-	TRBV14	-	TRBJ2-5	CASSQVGGGYRETQYF	TGTGCCAGCAGCCAAGTGGGAGGGGGCTACAGAGAGACCCAGTACTTC
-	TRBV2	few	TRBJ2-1	CASSNTNEQFF	TGTGCCAGCAGTAATACGAATGAGCAGTTCTTC
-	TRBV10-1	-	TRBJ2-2	CASIRRGARTGELFF	TGCGCCAGCATCCGAAGGGGGGCACGCACCGGGGAGCTGTTTTTT
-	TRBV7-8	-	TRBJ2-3	CASSSRDTQYF	TGTGCCAGCAGCTCCCGGGATACGCAGTATTTT
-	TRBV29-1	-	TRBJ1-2	CSVRGRNYGYTF	TGCAGCGTGAGGGGGAGGAACTATGGCTACACCTTC
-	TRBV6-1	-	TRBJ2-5	CASDTGGLYQETQYF	TGTGCCAGCGATACGGGTGGTTTGTACCAAGAGACCCAGTACTTC
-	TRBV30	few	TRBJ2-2	CAWGDSNTGELFF	TGTGCCTGGGGGGATTCGAACACCGGGGAGCTGTTTTTT
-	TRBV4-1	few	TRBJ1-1	CASSLGTGKDTEAFF	TGCGCCAGCAGCCTGGGAACAGGGAAGGACACTGAAGCTTTCTTT
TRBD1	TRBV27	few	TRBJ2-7	CASSLTQGGYEQYF	TGTGCCAGCTCATTAACACAGGGGGGCTACGAGCAGTACTTC
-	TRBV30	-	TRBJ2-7	CAWSGGVSEQYF	TGTGCCTGGAGTGGAGGGGTTAGCGAGCAGTACTTC
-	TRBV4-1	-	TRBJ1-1	CASSQGVGQNTEAFF	TGCGCCAGCAGCCAGGGAGTGGGGCAAAACACTGAAGCTTTCTTT
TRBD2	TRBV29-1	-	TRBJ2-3	CSGLAGGDTQYF	TGCAGCGGTCTGGCGGGGGGAGATACGCAGTATTTT